The 30 T cell receptor beta chains reported below all come from one sample, sequenced in a study of CD8+ T cells in alopecia areata. RNA, once extracted, was reverse transcribed into cDNA for use as the sequencing template. Assay: immunoSEQ multiplex PCR; the TCRdb copy retains only in-frame clones and omits some. The data contain roughly 150,000 clones, approximately 60% of them seen just once; the ten biggest clones take up about 4.4%. The sample consisted of CD4+ T cells sorted from blood. Every receptor here comes from a human donor in good health.

The J gene is TRBJ1-1, the V gene TRBV27; D not resolved. This CDR3 comprises 14 residues. Deletions cut 6 bases from V and 1 base from J, with 12 bases between. The V gene's germline CDR1 is MNHEY and CDR2 SMNVEV (reference sequence). The CDR3 is CASRPIYRNTEAFF. The CDR3 coding sequence is TGTGCCAGCAGACCTATATACAGGAACACTGAAGCTTTCTTT.

The chain combines TRBV5-1 with TRBJ2-1; D is possibly TRBD1 or TRBD2 (5 bases each). Germline loops: CDR1 SGHRS, CDR2 YFSETQ. There are 15 residues in the CDR3. V was trimmed by 0 bases and J by 0 bases, leaving 7 bases between them. The chain's CDR3 is CASSLEGSSYNEQFF. CDR3 DNA sequence: TGCGCCAGCAGCTTGGAGGGGAGCTCCTACAATGAGCAGTTCTTC.

This clone came up a few times. The genes are TRBV5-1 and TRBJ2-3; the D gene is possibly TRBD2 (6 bases). The V and J ends lost 0 bases and 2 bases respectively, with 10 bases between them. This CDR3 has 15 amino acids. Per germline, CDR1 SGHRS and CDR2 YFSETQ. The CDR3 nucleotides read TGCGCCAGCAGCTTGGAGGCGGGGTACACAGATACGCAGTATTTT. It encodes CASSLEAGYTDTQYF.

The J gene is TRBJ2-2, the V gene TRBV4-1; D is unclear. This CDR3 region has 16 residues. Germline values: CDR1 MGHRA, CDR2 YSYEKL. Trimming took off 3 bases at V and 1 base at J, with 12 bases between the two ends. CDR3 region: CASSHWARQNTGELFF. CDR3 DNA: TGCGCCAGCAGCCACTGGGCCAGGCAGAACACCGGGGAGCTGTTTTTT.

The chain carries TRBV29-1 and TRBJ2-1; 7 positions agree with TRBD1. This CDR3 region has 15 residues. V lost 0 bases to trimming and J lost 3 bases; unmatched junction nucleotides: 5. From germline, CDR1 is SQVTM and CDR2 ANQGSEA. CDR3 region: CSVEEGQRVYNEQFF. Written as DNA, the CDR3 is TGCAGCGTTGAAGAGGGACAGAGGGTCTACAATGAGCAGTTCTTC.

The V and J genes are TRBV5-1 and TRBJ2-3; 12 bases align to TRBD2. CDR3 length equals 18 residues. CDR1 is SGHRS and CDR2 is YFSETQ in the germline V gene. J was trimmed by 5 bases and V by 3 bases; bases with no gene match: 13. In DNA, the CDR3 is TGCGCCAGCAGCTATCCGGGACTAGCGGGTGGACCTCGAGATACGCAGTATTTT. It specifies CASSYPGLAGGPRDTQYF.

This clone has just one count. This chain joins TRBV9 and TRBJ2-1; 7 nucleotides match TRBD2. V lost 0 bases and J lost 1; bases outside the gene matches: 4. The CDR3 consists of 16 residues. Germline assignment: CDR1 SGDLS and CDR2 YYNGEE. The CDR3 loop reads CASSVVGRGSYNEQFF. The CDR3 nucleotides are TGTGCCAGCAGCGTAGTGGGGCGGGGGTCCTACAATGAGCAGTTCTTC.

This clone was found a few times. CDR3: CSAERASGRGSEQFF. The CDR3 DNA follows: TGCAGCGCTGAGAGGGCTAGCGGGAGGGGGAGCGAGCAGTTCTTC. The chain employs TRBV29-1 and TRBJ2-1; 12 bases are a match to TRBD2. CDR3 size: 15 residues. After removal of 7 bases from V and 10 bases from J, the junction contained 14 bases not matched to a gene. The germline V gene encodes CDR1 SQVTM and CDR2 ANQGSEA.

This clone appeared once. The chain has TRBV5-4 and TRBJ2-1; 12 bases are a match to TRBD2. Germline V lookup: CDR1 SGHNT, CDR2 YYREEE (reference sequence). The trim removed 3 bases at V and 2 bases at J, leaving 6 bases unmatched. CDR3 length: 17 amino acids. The CDR3 nucleotides read TGTGCCAGCAGCTCGAAACTAGCGGGGGGTACCTACAATGAGCAGTTCTTC. It specifies CASSSKLAGGTYNEQFF.

V gene TRBV5-1 combines with J gene TRBJ2-5; D is ambiguous. V was clipped by 3 bases and J by 1 base, with 7 bases between them. Germline V gene sequence: CDR1 SGHRS, CDR2 YFSETQ. This CDR3 is 13 amino acids long. CDR3: CASSYGPQETQYF. The CDR3 DNA reads as TGCGCCAGCAGCTATGGACCCCAAGAGACCCAGTACTTC. The full variable domain, rest sourced from reference TRBV5-1 and TRBJ2-5, is KAGVTQTPRYLIKTRGQQVTLSCSPISGHRSVSWYQQTPGQGLQFLFEYFSETQRNKGNFPGRFSGRQFSNSRSEMNVSTLELGDSALYLCASSYGPQETQYFGPGTRLLVL.

The chain employs TRBV29-1 and TRBJ1-1; D possibly corresponds to TRBD1 (5 bases). V shed 7 bases and J shed 2 bases, with 17 bases lying between them. Per the germline V gene, CDR1 is SQVTM and CDR2 is ANQGSEA. The length of the CDR3 is 14 residues. The CDR3 DNA reads as TGCAGCGCAAAAAGCCTCGGGGGAAACACTGAAGCTTTCTTT. Residues: CSAKSLGGNTEAFF.

The chain combines TRBV29-1 with TRBJ2-5; the match to TRBD2 covers 9 bases. Germline trimming cut 2 bases from V and 5 bases from J; bases unmatched to any gene: 12. Germline CDR1 reads SQVTM; CDR2 reads ANQGSEA. The CDR3 sequence is 16 residues long. CDR3 DNA: TGCAGCGTTGAACGTTTGGCTAGCGGGACTGAGGAGACCCAGTACTTC. This gives the protein CSVERLASGTEETQYF.

This chain links TRBV14 with TRBJ2-2; D is undetermined. V lost 4 bases and J lost 0, with 9 bases in between. Germline CDR1 SGHDN, CDR2 FVKESK. The CDR3 contains 15 residues. The CDR3 nucleotides are TGTGCCAGCAGCCCTAGTTGGACGAACACCGGGGAGCTGTTTTTT. Its translation is CASSPSWTNTGELFF.

The V call is TRBV19, the J call TRBJ2-1; TRBD1 agrees at 11 bases. J was trimmed by 0 bases and V by 4 bases; bases with no gene match: 2. Germline CDR1 is LNHDA and CDR2 is SQIVND (reference sequence). This CDR3 has 16 residues. CDR3 region: CASSRGQGGSYNEQFF. The CDR3 DNA reads as TGTGCCAGTAGTAGGGGACAGGGGGGCTCCTACAATGAGCAGTTCTTC.

This chain connects TRBV28 to TRBJ2-5, with D possibly matching TRBD1 (6 bases). The CDR3 contains 15 residues. The V gene's germline CDR1 is MDHEN and CDR2 SYDVKM. The V gene lost 4 bases and the J gene lost 6 bases, with 18 bases spanning the gap. The CDR3 DNA sequence: TGTGCCAGCAGTTCTGGACCGAGGGGGAGAAAGACCCAGTACTTC. It codes for CASSSGPRGRKTQYF.

The chain joins TRBV15 to TRBJ1-4, with D tentatively TRBD1 (6 bases). Germline loops: CDR1 LNHNV, CDR2 YYDKDF (reference sequence). This CDR3 has 13 residues. Trimming cost V 2 bases and J 16 bases, with 17 bases left between them. Written as DNA, the CDR3 is TGTGCCACCAGCAGAACGCTGGGCGAGGGGGAGTTTTTT. Amino acid sequence: CATSRTLGEGEFF.

The chain has TRBV5-1 and TRBJ2-5; D unresolved. The ends were cut back, 1 base at V and 1 base at J, with 11 bases in the middle. CDR1 is SGHRS and CDR2 is YFSETQ in the germline V gene. This CDR3 comprises 15 residues. The CDR3 loop is CASSLRGSSQETQYF. The CDR3 DNA reads TGCGCCAGCAGCTTGCGTGGTAGCAGCCAAGAGACCCAGTACTTC.

The J gene is TRBJ1-2, the V gene TRBV30, with 7 bases that match TRBD1. V lost 8 bases, J lost 4 bases, and 7 bases stayed unmatched. CDR1 is GTSNPN, CDR2 SVGIG, per germline (reference sequence). The CDR3 sequence is 12 residues long. CDR3 sequence: CALSTGSYGYTF. The CDR3 DNA sequence: TGTGCCCTCTCGACAGGGAGCTATGGCTACACCTTC.

The chain couples TRBV29-1 to TRBJ2-2; TRBD1 might be the D (6 bases). Germline CDR1 SQVTM, CDR2 ANQGSEA. The CDR3 sequence is 11 residues long. Trimming pared 3 bases from V and 7 bases from J, leaving 6 bases between. In DNA, the CDR3 is TGCAGCGTTGAGGACAGCGGGGAGCTGTTTTTT. Encoded protein: CSVEDSGELFF.

The gene calls are TRBV25-1 and TRBJ2-1; D possibly corresponds to TRBD1 (6 bases). The CDR3 consists of 15 residues. Looked up from germline, CDR1 is MGHDK and CDR2 is SYGVNS. V was pared by 7 bases and J by 8 bases, with 21 bases between. The CDR3 is CASTGLWQGKYEQFF. For the CDR3, the DNA is TGTGCCAGCACCGGCCTTTGGCAGGGGAAGTATGAGCAGTTCTTC.

This clone was picked up a small number of times. This chain links TRBV7-9 with TRBJ1-3, with TRBD1 as a possible D gene (6 bases). The CDR3 contains 14 residues. The V gene's germline CDR1 is SEHNR and CDR2 FQNEAQ (reference sequence). V was pared by 1 base and J by 4 bases, with 8 bases between. The CDR3 DNA reads as TGTGCCAGCAGCTTAGAGGGACACGGAAACACCATATATTTT. It translates to CASSLEGHGNTIYF.

The chain links TRBV15 to TRBJ2-7; possibly TRBD2 for D (5 bases). Between the trimmed V and J ends, which lost 0 bases and 2 bases, there was a span of 14 bases. Germline values: CDR1 LNHNV, CDR2 YYDKDF (reference sequence). The CDR3 is made up of 16 amino acids. The CDR3 protein is CATSRELVGATYEQYF. In DNA form, the CDR3 reads TGTGCCACCAGCAGAGAACTAGTGGGAGCCACCTACGAGCAGTACTTC.

The sample holds many counts of this clone. The chain has TRBV4-1 and TRBJ2-7; TRBD2 matches at 9 bases. Germline CDR1 is MGHRA and CDR2 is YSYEKL. Trimming removed 2 bases from V and 2 bases from J; junction bases left unmatched: 13. This CDR3 has 18 amino acids. CDR3 amino acids: CASSQRGVSGSQPYEQYF. Written as DNA, the CDR3 is TGCGCCAGCAGCCAAAGGGGGGTTAGCGGGAGCCAACCCTACGAGCAGTACTTC.

V usage is TRBV29-1 and J usage is TRBJ2-1, with a weak D call TRBD1 (6 bases). The germline gives CDR1 SQVTM, CDR2 ANQGSEA. Trimming took 6 bases from V and 2 from J, leaving 20 bases between them. The CDR3 loop spans 16 amino acids. The CDR3 protein is CSVLQGNGRTYNEQFF. As DNA, the CDR3 is TGCAGCGTCCTACAGGGTAACGGGCGGACCTACAATGAGCAGTTCTTC.

This chain's CDR3 is CAWSVRGLETQYF. Here the CDR3 DNA reads TGTGCCTGGAGTGTCAGGGGGCTAGAGACCCAGTACTTC. This chain links TRBV30 with TRBJ2-5, with 8 bases matching TRBD1. CDR1 is GTSNPN and CDR2 is SVGIG in the germline V gene (reference sequence). Trimming at V came to 0 bases and at J to 4 bases, leaving 1 base not matched to a gene. This CDR3 region has 13 residues.

This sequence joins TRBV7-2 and TRBJ2-5; TRBD1 agrees at 9 bases. The DNA matches TRBJ2-7 better at its end, which makes the J call doubtful. This CDR3 region has 21 residues. The germline gives CDR1 SGHTA, CDR2 FQGNSA. The CDR3 region has the DNA TGTGCCAGCAGCTTAGCGCTTGTCCTGGACAGGGGACCCACATACTCCTACGAGCAGTACTTC. This gives the protein CASSLALVLDRGPTYSYEQYF.

The gene calls are TRBV12-5 and TRBJ2-7; either TRBD1 or TRBD2 may supply D (5 bases each). The V end lost 6 bases, the J end lost 0 bases, and 12 bases lay between the germline ends. Per germline, CDR1 LGHNT and CDR2 FRNRAP. This CDR3 comprises 14 residues. CDR3 sequence reads: CASGAGTVSYEQYF. The CDR3 DNA follows: TGTGCTAGTGGGGCCGGGACCGTCTCCTACGAGCAGTACTTC.

The chain employs TRBV25-1 and TRBJ1-2; D ambiguous. The V end lost 3 bases, the J end lost 1 base, and 3 bases lay between the germline ends. This CDR3 is built from 12 residues. CDR1 MGHDK and CDR2 SYGVNS come from the germline V gene. Written as DNA, the CDR3 is TGTGCCAGCAGTGACGGTAACTATGGCTACACCTTC. The encoded protein is CASSDGNYGYTF.

J is TRBJ2-7 and V is TRBV2, with D uncertain. There are 11 residues in the CDR3. Germline V gene data show CDR1 as SNHLY and CDR2 as FYNNEI. The V end was cut by 3 bases, the J end by 12 bases, with 12 bases between. The CDR3 DNA reads TGTGCCAGCAGTGACCCCTTTTCGCTGTACTTC. Translating it yields CASSDPFSLYF.

This clone came up many times. This rearrangement joins TRBV19 to TRBJ2-2, with 8 positions matching TRBD1. The CDR3 is made up of 14 amino acids. V shed 4 bases and J 6 bases; nucleotides not matched to a gene: 4. Per the germline V gene, CDR1 is LNHDA and CDR2 is SQIVND (reference sequence). The CDR3 DNA follows: TGTGCCAGTAGTAGGACAGGGATGTCCGGGGAGCTGTTTTTT. It translates to CASSRTGMSGELFF.